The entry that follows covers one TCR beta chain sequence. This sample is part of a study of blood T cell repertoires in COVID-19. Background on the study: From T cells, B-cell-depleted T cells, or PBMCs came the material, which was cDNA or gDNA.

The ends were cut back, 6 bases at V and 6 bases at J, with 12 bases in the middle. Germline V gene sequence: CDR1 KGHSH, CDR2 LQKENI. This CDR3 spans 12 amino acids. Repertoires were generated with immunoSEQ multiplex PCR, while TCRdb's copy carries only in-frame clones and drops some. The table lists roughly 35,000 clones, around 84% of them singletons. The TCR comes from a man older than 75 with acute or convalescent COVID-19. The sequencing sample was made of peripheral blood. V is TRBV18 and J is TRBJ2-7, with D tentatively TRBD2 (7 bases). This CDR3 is CASSHREGEQYF. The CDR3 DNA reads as TGTGCCAGCTCTCACAGGGAGGGCGAGCAGTACTTC. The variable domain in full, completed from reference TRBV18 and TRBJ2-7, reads NAGVMQNPRHLVRRRGQEARLRCSPMKGHSHVYWYRQLPEEGLKFMVYLQKENIIDESGMPKERFSAEFPKEGPSILRIQQVVRGDSAAYFCASSHREGEQYFGPGTRLTVT.